Detailed here is one T cell receptor (beta chain). Its specificity is unknown. The data were obtained in a study of a mutant IDH1 vaccine in newly diagnosed glioma. Time point noted: week 23, last vaccination. The content of each vaccine dose was 300 ug of mutant IDH1 20-mer peptide, and topical imiquimod accompanied it. CDR3 length: 14 residues. CDR1 is SGHTA, CDR2 FQGNSA, per germline. V gave up 1 base and J gave up 15 bases, with 19 bases separating them. Sequenced by immunoSEQ multiplex PCR; TCRdb stores in-frame clones only, minus some. The table has some 33,000 clones, roughly 90% seen once. Sequenced material: PBMCs, taken from a glioma patient whose treatment included an IDH1 peptide vaccine. The TCR was taken from a man aged 40-55 years with glioma. The V call is TRBV7-2, the J call TRBJ2-1; maybe TRBD2 (5 bases). The CDR3 DNA is TGTGCCAGCAGCTTAGAACGTGTGGCTAGCAGCCCGTTCTTC. It translates to CASSLERVASSPFF.